This entry lists 30 T cell receptor beta chains sequenced from one sample in a study of identical twins. TCRdb called the 5' RACE reads again in MiXCR, with one record for every CDR3 protein. Counted here are about 660,000 distinct CDR3 sequences, under 9% occurring once; the ten biggest clones make up 0.98%. Another study also made use of these data, one on yellow fever vaccine responses in identical twins.

The specimen was PBMCs. Receptors were obtained from a woman aged 18-29 years in good health.

This CDR3 is CSVGGRGEFHEQYF. The CDR3 DNA follows: TGCAGCGTTGGTGGCAGGGGGGAATTCCACGAGCAGTACTTC. This chain links TRBV29-1 with TRBJ2-7, with D possibly being TRBD1 (7 bases). Deletions cut 4 bases from V and 5 bases from J, with 18 bases between. The CDR3 length is 14 residues. CDR1 is SQVTM and CDR2 is ANQGSEA in the germline V gene.

This clonotype was seen a few times. The V call is TRBV7-9, the J call TRBJ1-2; the D is unclear. V was cut by 5 bases and J by 2 bases, with 15 bases left in between. The CDR3 is made up of 15 amino acids. Germline CDR1 reads SEHNR; CDR2 reads FQNEAQ (reference sequence). CDR3 in DNA: TGTGCCAGCAGCCTTTCGGTCGCACAGAACTATGGCTACACCTTC. This gives the protein CASSLSVAQNYGYTF.

This clonotype was counted between two and nine times. The chain has TRBV28 and TRBJ2-3; D is possibly TRBD1 or TRBD2 (6 bases each). Trimming took off 6 bases at V and 11 bases at J, with 15 bases between the two ends. From germline, CDR1 is MDHEN and CDR2 SYDVKM. The length of the CDR3 is 12 residues. In nucleotides, the CDR3 is TGTGCCAGCAGGGGGGGCCCGCAGGGGCAGTATTTT. This codes for CASRGGPQGQYF.

This clonotype was observed a few times. The rearrangement uses TRBV20-1 and TRBJ2-7; D uncertain. Between the trimmed V and J ends, which lost 0 bases and 2 bases, there was a span of 8 bases. The CDR3 extends over 13 amino acids. Germline lookup yields CDR1 DFQATT and CDR2 SNEGSKA (reference sequence). Here the CDR3 reads CSARDSLTYEQYF. Written as DNA, the CDR3 is TGCAGTGCTAGAGACAGCCTCACCTACGAGCAGTACTTC.

The rearrangement uses TRBV5-5 and TRBJ1-2; TRBD1 matches at 7 bases. The CDR3 extends over 14 amino acids. The J segment lost 4 bases and the V segment lost 4 bases, leaving 7 bases of the junction unmatched. Germline V gives CDR1 SGHKS, CDR2 YYEKEE (reference sequence). The CDR3 nucleotides read TGTGCCAGCAGCGTATCGGGGACAGCCTATGGCTACACCTTC. Translating gives CASSVSGTAYGYTF. Using reference TRBV5-5 and TRBJ1-2 for the parts outside the CDR3, the full variable domain is DAGVTQSPTHLIKTRGQQVTLRCSPISGHKSVSWYQQVLGQGPQFIFQYYEKEERGRGNFPDRFSARQFPNYSSELNVNALLLGDSALYLCASSVSGTAYGYTFGSGTRLTVV.

This chain joins TRBV10-3 and TRBJ1-4; D gene uncertain. Trimming cost V 3 bases and J 7 bases, with 18 bases left between them. There are 16 residues in the CDR3. Germline V lookup: CDR1 ENHRY, CDR2 SYGVKD. The DNA of the CDR3 is TGTGCCATCAGTGATTTGGTACAGACCACTGGTGAAAAACTGTTTTTT. This sequence encodes CAISDLVQTTGEKLFF.

The V call is TRBV5-1, the J call TRBJ2-7; D gene ambiguous. This CDR3 is 14 amino acids long. Trimming left V 2 bases short and J 4 bases short, with 13 bases between. Germline V gene lookup returns CDR1 SGHRS and CDR2 YFSETQ. The DNA for the CDR3 is TGCGCCAGCAGCTTTCAACAGTACCCGTACGAGCAGTACTTC. Translated: CASSFQQYPYEQYF.

This sequence joins TRBV14 and TRBJ2-3; D possibly corresponds to TRBD2 (6 bases). Germline lookup yields CDR1 SGHDN and CDR2 FVKESK. The V gene lost 5 bases and the J gene lost 3 bases, with 15 bases spanning the gap. This CDR3 is 15 amino acids long. The CDR3 nucleotides are TGTGCCAGCAGCACTCACGGCCGGGGGACAGATACGCAGTATTTT. Amino acids: CASSTHGRGTDTQYF. The entire variable domain, with the rest obtained from reference TRBV14 and TRBJ2-3, is as follows: EAGVTQFPSHSVIEKGQTVTLRCDPISGHDNLYWYRRVMGKEIKFLLHFVKESKQDESGMPNNRFLAERTGGTYSTLKVQPAELEDSGVYFCASSTHGRGTDTQYFGPGTRLTVL.

The genes are TRBV15 and TRBJ2-2; D ambiguous. The CDR3 is 16 amino acids. Germline CDR1 is LNHNV and CDR2 is YYDKDF (reference sequence). V was cut by 0 bases and J by 2 bases, with 10 bases left in between. This CDR3 is CATSRDRVLNTGELFF. DNA for the CDR3: TGTGCCACCAGCAGAGATCGGGTTCTCAACACCGGGGAGCTGTTTTTT. Using reference TRBV15 and TRBJ2-2 for the parts outside the CDR3, the full variable domain is DAMVIQNPRYQVTQFGKPVTLSCSQTLNHNVMYWYQQKSSQAPKLLFHYYDKDFNNEADTPDNFQSRRPNTSFCFLDIRSPGLGDTAMYLCATSRDRVLNTGELFFGEGSRLTVL.

The rearrangement links TRBV12-3 or TRBV12-4 to TRBJ2-1; TRBD2 is a possible D gene (6 bases). Trimming removed 5 bases at V and 7 bases at J, with 24 bases between. The CDR3 has 17 residues. CDR3 DNA: TGTGCCAGCAGTCGCTTCCCGGGACTCCAACTCGGAAATGAGCAGTTCTTC. It encodes CASSRFPGLQLGNEQFF.

Ten or more counts support this clonotype. V and J are TRBV12-3 or TRBV12-4 and TRBJ2-7; 7 bases match TRBD2. With 8 bases clipped from V and 7 bases from J, the junction kept 14 bases outside the gene matches. The CDR3 has 14 residues. The CDR3 sequence: CASLGRGEGREQYF. In DNA form, the CDR3 reads TGTGCCAGCCTTGGGCGAGGGGAGGGTCGAGAGCAGTACTTC.

The CDR3 DNA follows: TGCAGCACCGGACTAGCGGGGGGACCCGGCTCCTACAATGAGCAGTTCTTC. This codes for CSTGLAGGPGSYNEQFF. The chain couples TRBV29-1 to TRBJ2-1, with TRBD2 matching over 14 bases. The germline V gene has CDR1 SQVTM and CDR2 ANQGSEA. The CDR3 is 17 amino acids. The trim removed 8 bases at V and 0 bases at J, leaving 9 bases unmatched.

This clonotype was detected many times. The chain carries TRBV12-3 or TRBV12-4 and TRBJ2-2, with D possibly matching TRBD2 (5 bases). V was clipped by 5 bases and J by 6 bases, with 13 bases between them. This CDR3 comprises 14 residues. CDR3 in DNA: TGTGCCAGCAGTCTAAAACTAGGTCCCGGGGAGCTGTTTTTT. Encoded protein: CASSLKLGPGELFF.

This clonotype occurred a few times. This chain uses TRBV28 with TRBJ1-4, with D possibly matching TRBD1 (5 bases). This CDR3 has 14 residues. Germline V gives CDR1 MDHEN, CDR2 SYDVKM. The V end was cut by 8 bases, the J end by 0 bases, with 10 bases between. CDR3 sequence: CASGALATNEKLFF. DNA of the CDR3: TGTGCCAGCGGGGCTTTGGCAACTAATGAAAAACTGTTTTTT.

The chain joins TRBV5-8 to TRBJ2-2, with 7 nucleotides matching TRBD1. Germline V gives CDR1 SGHTS, CDR2 YDEGEE. V lost 3 bases to trimming and J lost 5 bases; unmatched junction nucleotides: 10. The CDR3 has 16 amino acids. CDR3 DNA: TGTGCCAGCAGCTATGGACAGGCCCCGAGAACCGGGGAGCTGTTTTTT. This encodes CASSYGQAPRTGELFF.

This clonotype has a count of ten or more. This sequence joins TRBV7-2 and TRBJ2-6, with D unresolved. CDR3 size: 14 residues. Between the trimmed V and J ends, which lost 8 bases and 0 bases, there was a span of 8 bases. The V gene's germline CDR1 is SGHTA and CDR2 FQGNSA. The CDR3, as DNA: TGTGCCAGCTCTGAAAGCTCTGGGGCCAACGTCCTGACTTTC. It yields the protein CASSESSGANVLTF.

This clonotype was detected a few times. This rearrangement joins TRBV4-2 to TRBJ2-7; D unclear. This CDR3 comprises 14 residues. V was trimmed by 4 bases and J by 6 bases, leaving 16 bases between them. Per the germline V gene, CDR1 is LGHNA and CDR2 is YNFKEQ. The CDR3 spells CASSPKTPSLEQYF. CDR3 DNA: TGTGCCAGCAGCCCCAAAACTCCCTCCCTCGAGCAGTACTTC.

The CDR3: CASDSRGGQGALGTEAFF. In DNA form, the CDR3 reads TGTGCCAGCGATAGCCGAGGTGGACAGGGGGCGCTCGGCACTGAAGCTTTCTTT. The V call is TRBV7-8, the J call TRBJ1-1; 11 positions match TRBD1. J was trimmed by 4 bases and V by 8 bases; bases with no gene match: 18. Germline CDR1 SGHVS, CDR2 FQNEAQ. The CDR3 runs to 18 residues.

The chain couples TRBV29-1 to TRBJ1-2; TRBD1 matches at 7 bases. The germline V gene has CDR1 SQVTM and CDR2 ANQGSEA. The CDR3 has 13 residues. The V segment lost 4 bases and the J segment 2 bases; nucleotides outside the gene matches: 4. The CDR3 sequence is CSVAQGENYGYTF. CDR3 nucleotide sequence: TGCAGCGTTGCCCAGGGGGAAAACTATGGCTACACCTTC.

The chain uses TRBV7-2 and TRBJ1-2; D might be TRBD1 (6 bases). Germline V CDR1 and CDR2: SGHTA, FQGNSA. Trimming stripped 1 base from V and 8 bases from J, with 17 bases between. This CDR3 comprises 15 residues. This CDR3 reads CASSLVTGGAGGYTF. The DNA of the CDR3 is TGTGCCAGCAGCTTAGTTACGGGGGGCGCGGGAGGCTACACCTTC.

This clonotype was counted a few times. The CDR3 here is CASSNTPTGYTF. The CDR3 DNA sequence: TGCGCCAGCAGTAACACCCCGACGGGCTACACCTTC. The chain recombines TRBV10-2 with TRBJ1-2; D ambiguous. V lost 5 bases to trimming and J lost 8 bases, with 12 bases between them. The CDR3 has 12 amino acids. The germline V gene encodes CDR1 WSHSY and CDR2 SAAADI.

The rearrangement uses TRBV2 and TRBJ1-1, with D unresolved. The CDR3 has 15 amino acids. Trimming removed 6 bases at V and 6 bases at J, with 20 bases between. Germline loops: CDR1 SNHLY, CDR2 FYNNEI. The CDR3 DNA reads as TGTGCCAGCAGGAACCTAGGAGTGGCCGACGCTGAAGCTTTCTTT. Translating gives CASRNLGVADAEAFF. Based on the CDR3 plus reference TRBV2 and TRBJ1-1, the full variable domain is EPEVTQTPSHQVTQMGQEVILRCVPISNHLYFYWYRQILGQKVEFLVSFYNNEISEKSEIFDDQFSVERPDGSNFTLKIRSTKLEDSAMYFCASRNLGVADAEAFFGQGTRLTVV.

CDR3: CASSLTTGRNEQFF. For the CDR3, the DNA is TGCGCCAGCAGCCTAACGACAGGGCGCAATGAGCAGTTCTTC. The chain carries TRBV4-1 and TRBJ2-1, with 7 bases matching TRBD1. This CDR3 region has 14 residues. Germline CDR1 is MGHRA and CDR2 is YSYEKL. The ends lost 4 bases at V and 6 bases at J; junction bases unmatched: 6.

Ten or more counts support this clonotype. The chain combines TRBV28 with TRBJ2-7; 7 bases fit TRBD1. Germline V gene data show CDR1 as MDHEN and CDR2 as SYDVKM. The CDR3 loop spans 15 amino acids. V trimming: 6 bases; J trimming: 6 bases; junction bases outside the gene matches: 14. In DNA form, the CDR3 reads TGTGCCAGCAGGTTGGGGGACAGACTTTTCGGCGAGCAGTACTTC. Translating gives CASRLGDRLFGEQYF.

This clonotype was recorded a few times. The V call is TRBV5-1, the J call TRBJ1-5; TRBD1 is a possible D gene (6 bases). The V end lost 0 bases, the J end lost 6 bases, and 13 bases lay between the germline ends. CDR1 is SGHRS and CDR2 is YFSETQ in the germline V gene. This CDR3 comprises 15 residues. Here the CDR3 DNA reads TGCGCCAGCAGCTTGGAGGGGGGGCAGGGTCAGCCCCAGCATTTT. It specifies CASSLEGGQGQPQHF.

This clonotype was counted a few times. V and J are TRBV25-1 and TRBJ1-1, with D uncertain. Germline assignment: CDR1 MGHDK and CDR2 SYGVNS. The ends were cut back, 1 base at V and 5 bases at J, with 14 bases in the middle. The CDR3 length is 15 residues. CDR3 DNA: TGTGCCAGCAGTGAATTAGGAGTAGGAGGTACTGAAGCTTTCTTT. Protein: CASSELGVGGTEAFF. Using reference TRBV25-1 and TRBJ1-1 for the parts outside the CDR3, the full variable domain is EADIYQTPRYLVIGTGKKITLECSQTMGHDKMYWYQQDPGMELHLIHYSYGVNSTEKGDLSSESTVSRIRTEHFPLTLESARPSHTSQYLCASSELGVGGTEAFFGQGTRLTVV.

This clonotype was seen many times. This rearrangement joins TRBV7-2 to TRBJ2-3; D is uncertain. Trimming removed 2 bases from V and 0 bases from J, with 9 bases in between. The CDR3 sequence is 15 residues long. From germline, CDR1 is SGHTA and CDR2 FQGNSA. Here the CDR3 reads CASSLNPQSTDTQYF. The CDR3 nucleotides read TGTGCCAGCAGCTTAAACCCGCAGAGCACAGATACGCAGTATTTT.

This clonotype came up a few times. The CDR3 is CSASDGWYEQYF. As DNA, the CDR3 is TGCAGTGCTAGCGATGGGTGGTACGAGCAGTACTTC. This chain joins TRBV20-1 and TRBJ2-7; D remains ambiguous. The CDR3 contains 12 residues. The germline CDR1 and CDR2 sequences are DFQATT and SNEGSKA (reference sequence). V lost 3 bases and J lost 4, with 10 bases in between.

The CDR3 nucleotides are TGTGCCAGCTCACCACGGGAGGGGGAGCAGTTCTTC. Its translation is CASSPREGEQFF. The chain has TRBV18 and TRBJ2-1; 7 bases are shared with TRBD2. V lost 1 base and J lost 10; bases outside the gene matches: 1. This CDR3 spans 12 amino acids. Germline CDR1 reads KGHSH; CDR2 reads LQKENI.

This clonotype was detected only a few times. The chain combines TRBV7-2 with TRBJ2-7; 9 bases are a match to TRBD2. Looked up from germline, CDR1 is SGHTA and CDR2 is FQGNSA. This CDR3 region has 16 residues. Germline trimming cut 1 base from V and 0 bases from J; bases unmatched to any gene: 4. The CDR3 protein is CASSLEGSGSSYEQYF. In DNA, the CDR3 is TGTGCCAGCAGCTTAGAGGGTAGCGGGAGCTCCTACGAGCAGTACTTC.